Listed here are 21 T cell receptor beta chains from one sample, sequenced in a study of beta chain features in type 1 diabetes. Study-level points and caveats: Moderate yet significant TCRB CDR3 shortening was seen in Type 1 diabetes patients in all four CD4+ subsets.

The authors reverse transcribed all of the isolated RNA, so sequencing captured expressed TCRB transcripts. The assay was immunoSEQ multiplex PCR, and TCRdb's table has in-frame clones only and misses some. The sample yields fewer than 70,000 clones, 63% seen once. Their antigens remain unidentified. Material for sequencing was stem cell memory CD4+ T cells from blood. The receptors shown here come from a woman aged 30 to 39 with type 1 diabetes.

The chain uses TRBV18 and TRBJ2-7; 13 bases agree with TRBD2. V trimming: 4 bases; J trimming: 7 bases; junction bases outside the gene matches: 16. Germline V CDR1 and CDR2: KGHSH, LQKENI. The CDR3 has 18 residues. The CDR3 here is CASSLTPQLAGGPSEQYF. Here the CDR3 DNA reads TGTGCCAGCTCACTTACCCCACAACTAGCGGGAGGGCCGAGTGAGCAGTACTTC.

CDR3 nucleotides: TGCGCCAGCAGCTTCGGGGGGTCAGACGAGCAGTACTTC. It is translated as CASSFGGSDEQYF. The chain links TRBV5-1 to TRBJ2-7; 7 bases agree with TRBD2. The CDR3 totals 13 residues. CDR1 and CDR2 from the germline V gene are SGHRS and YFSETQ. With V trimmed by 2 bases and J by 5 bases, 4 bases remained unmatched. The full variable domain, rest sourced from reference TRBV5-1 and TRBJ2-7, is KAGVTQTPRYLIKTRGQQVTLSCSPISGHRSVSWYQQTPGQGLQFLFEYFSETQRNKGNFPGRFSGRQFSNSRSEMNVSTLELGDSALYLCASSFGGSDEQYFGPGTRLTVT.

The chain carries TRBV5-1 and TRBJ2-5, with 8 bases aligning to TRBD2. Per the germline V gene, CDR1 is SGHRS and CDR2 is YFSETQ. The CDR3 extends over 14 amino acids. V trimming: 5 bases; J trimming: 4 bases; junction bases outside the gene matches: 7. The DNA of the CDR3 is TGCGCCAGCAGGGATTACCTAGCGGGAGAGACCCAGTACTTC. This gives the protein CASRDYLAGETQYF.

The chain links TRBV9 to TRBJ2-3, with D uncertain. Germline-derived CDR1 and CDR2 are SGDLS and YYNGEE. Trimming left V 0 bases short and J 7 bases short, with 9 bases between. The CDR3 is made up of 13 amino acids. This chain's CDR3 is CASSVDVGNTQYF. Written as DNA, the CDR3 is TGTGCCAGCAGCGTAGATGTGGGCAATACGCAGTATTTT.

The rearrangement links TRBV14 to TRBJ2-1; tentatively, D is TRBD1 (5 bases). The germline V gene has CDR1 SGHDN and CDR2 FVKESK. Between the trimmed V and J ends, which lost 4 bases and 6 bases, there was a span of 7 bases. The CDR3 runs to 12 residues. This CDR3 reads CASSRGLNEQFF. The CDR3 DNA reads TGTGCCAGCAGCCGGGGCCTCAATGAGCAGTTCTTC.

The CDR3 bases are TGTGCCAGCAAATTAGGGAGCGGGGTGAACACTGAAGCTTTCTTT. It yields the protein CASKLGSGVNTEAFF. J is TRBJ1-1 and V is TRBV11-3; D is unresolved. The CDR3 runs to 15 residues. Between the trimmed V and J ends, which lost 7 bases and 0 bases, there was a span of 15 bases. CDR1 is SGHNT, CDR2 YENEEA, per germline.

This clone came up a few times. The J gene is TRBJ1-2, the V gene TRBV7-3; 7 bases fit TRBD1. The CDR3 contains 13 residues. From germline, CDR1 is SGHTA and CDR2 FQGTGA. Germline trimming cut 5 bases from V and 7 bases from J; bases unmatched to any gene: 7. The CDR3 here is CASSPSSGGGYTF. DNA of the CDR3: TGTGCCAGCAGCCCATCTTCAGGGGGTGGCTACACCTTC.

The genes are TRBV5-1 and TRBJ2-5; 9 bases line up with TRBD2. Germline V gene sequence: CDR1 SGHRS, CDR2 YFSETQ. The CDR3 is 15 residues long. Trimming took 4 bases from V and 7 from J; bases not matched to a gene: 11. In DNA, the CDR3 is TGCGCCAGCAGCGCTGCTAGCGGGGTACCGGGGACCCAGTACTTC. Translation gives CASSAASGVPGTQYF.

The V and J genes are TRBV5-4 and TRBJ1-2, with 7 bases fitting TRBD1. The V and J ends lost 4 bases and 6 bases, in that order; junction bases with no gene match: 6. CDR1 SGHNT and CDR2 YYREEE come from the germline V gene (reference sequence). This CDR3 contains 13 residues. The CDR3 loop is CASSPGTANGYTF. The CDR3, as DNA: TGTGCCAGCAGCCCCGGGACAGCTAATGGCTACACCTTC.

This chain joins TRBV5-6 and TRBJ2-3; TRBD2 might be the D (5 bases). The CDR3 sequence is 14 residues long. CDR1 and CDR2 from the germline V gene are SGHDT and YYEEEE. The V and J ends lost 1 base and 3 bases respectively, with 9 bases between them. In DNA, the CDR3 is TGTGCCAGCAGCTTGAGGTCGGGGACAGATACGCAGTATTTT. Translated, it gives CASSLRSGTDTQYF. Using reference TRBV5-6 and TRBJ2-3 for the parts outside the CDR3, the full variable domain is DAGVTQSPTHLIKTRGQQVTLRCSPKSGHDTVSWYQQALGQGPQFIFQYYEEEERQRGNFPDRFSGHQFPNYSSELNVNALLLGDSALYLCASSLRSGTDTQYFGPGTRLTVL.

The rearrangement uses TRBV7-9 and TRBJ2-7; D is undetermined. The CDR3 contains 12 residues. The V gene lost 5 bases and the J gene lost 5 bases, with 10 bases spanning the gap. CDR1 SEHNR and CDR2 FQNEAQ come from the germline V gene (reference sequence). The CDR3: CASSLRGHEQYF. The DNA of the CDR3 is TGTGCCAGCAGCCTCCGAGGCCACGAGCAGTACTTC.

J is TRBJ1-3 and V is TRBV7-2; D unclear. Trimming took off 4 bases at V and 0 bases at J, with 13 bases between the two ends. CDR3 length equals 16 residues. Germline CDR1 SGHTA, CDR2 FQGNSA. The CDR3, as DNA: TGTGCCAGCAGCTCACAGAGCCTCCTCTCTGGAAACACCATATATTTT. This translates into CASSSQSLLSGNTIYF.

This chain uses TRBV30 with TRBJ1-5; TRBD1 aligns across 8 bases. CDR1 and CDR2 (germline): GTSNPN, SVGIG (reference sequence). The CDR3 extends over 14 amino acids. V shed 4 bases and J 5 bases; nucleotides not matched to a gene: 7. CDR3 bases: TGTGCCTGGACTATGACAGGGGTCGATCAGCCCCAGCATTTT. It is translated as CAWTMTGVDQPQHF.

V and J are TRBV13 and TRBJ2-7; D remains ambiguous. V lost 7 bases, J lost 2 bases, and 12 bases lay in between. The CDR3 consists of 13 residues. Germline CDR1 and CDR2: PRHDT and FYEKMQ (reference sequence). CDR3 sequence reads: CASMRGPAYEQYF. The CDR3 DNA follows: TGTGCCAGCATGCGCGGCCCCGCCTACGAGCAGTACTTC.

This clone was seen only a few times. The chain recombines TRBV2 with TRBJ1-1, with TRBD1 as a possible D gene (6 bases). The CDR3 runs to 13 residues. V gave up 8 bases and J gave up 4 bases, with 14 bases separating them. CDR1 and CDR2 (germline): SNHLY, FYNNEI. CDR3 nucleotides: TGTGCCAGCTCGGGGGAGGGGGGCACTGAAGCTTTCTTT. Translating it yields CASSGEGGTEAFF.

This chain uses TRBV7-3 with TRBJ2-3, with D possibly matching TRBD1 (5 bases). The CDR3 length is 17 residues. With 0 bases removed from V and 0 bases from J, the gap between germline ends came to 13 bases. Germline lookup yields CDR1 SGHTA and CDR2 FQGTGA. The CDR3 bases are TGTGCCAGCAGCTTAACAGGGGCAGACTCTAGCACAGATACGCAGTATTTT. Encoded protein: CASSLTGADSSTDTQYF.

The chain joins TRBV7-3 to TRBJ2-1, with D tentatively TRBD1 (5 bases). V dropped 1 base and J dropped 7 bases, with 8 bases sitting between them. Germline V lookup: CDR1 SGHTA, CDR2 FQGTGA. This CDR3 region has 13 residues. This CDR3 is CASSLSRTNEQFF. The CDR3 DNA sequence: TGTGCCAGCAGCTTAAGCAGGACAAATGAGCAGTTCTTC.

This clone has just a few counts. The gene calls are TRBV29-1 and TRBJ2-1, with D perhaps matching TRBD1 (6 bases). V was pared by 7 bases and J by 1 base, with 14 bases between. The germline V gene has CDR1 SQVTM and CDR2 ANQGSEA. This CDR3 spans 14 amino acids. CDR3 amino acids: CSAAQGTSYNEQFF. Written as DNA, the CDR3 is TGCAGCGCCGCCCAGGGGACATCCTACAATGAGCAGTTCTTC.

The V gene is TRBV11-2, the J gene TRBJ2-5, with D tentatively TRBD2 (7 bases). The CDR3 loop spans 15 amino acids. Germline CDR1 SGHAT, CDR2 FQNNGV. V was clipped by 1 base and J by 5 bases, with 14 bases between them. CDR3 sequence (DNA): TGTGCCAGCAGCTTAGTTTTGGGAGGGGGGGAGACCCAGTACTTC. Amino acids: CASSLVLGGGETQYF.

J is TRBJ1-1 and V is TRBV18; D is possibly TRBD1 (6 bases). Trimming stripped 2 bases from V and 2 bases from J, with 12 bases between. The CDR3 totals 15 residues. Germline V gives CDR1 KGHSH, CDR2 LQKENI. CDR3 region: CASSPAGQSNTEAFF. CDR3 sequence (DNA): TGTGCCAGCTCACCAGCCGGACAGTCAAACACTGAAGCTTTCTTT.

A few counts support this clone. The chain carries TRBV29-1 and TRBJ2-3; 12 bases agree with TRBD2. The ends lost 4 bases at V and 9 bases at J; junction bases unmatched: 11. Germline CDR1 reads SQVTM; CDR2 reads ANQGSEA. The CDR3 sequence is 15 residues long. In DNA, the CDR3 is TGCAGCGTTGCGGAGGCTAGCGGGAGGGCGGGAACGCAGTATTTT. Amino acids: CSVAEASGRAGTQYF.